This T cell receptor (beta chain) was identified in a study of control samples from healthy donors and cancer patients. The method was immunoSEQ multiplex PCR; TCRdb's version includes in-frame clones alone and lacks a portion of them. The sample has roughly 120,000 clones, about 95% seen once. The length of the CDR3 is 15 residues. V lost 4 bases and J lost 5; bases outside the gene matches: 7. Germline CDR1 reads SGHNT; CDR2 reads YYREEE (reference sequence). V is TRBV5-4 and J is TRBJ1-4; TRBD1 matches at 8 bases. The receptor was derived from a man aged 30 to 39 in good health. The sample consisted of blood. The CDR3 reads CASSENRGINEKLFF. CDR3 sequence (DNA): TGTGCCAGCAGCGAAAACAGGGGGATAAATGAAAAACTGTTTTTT.